Below, 13 T cell receptor beta chains from the same sample are listed, as sequenced in a study of blood T cell repertoires in COVID-19. This table comes from immunoSEQ multiplex PCR, and its TCRdb copy is limited to in-frame clones, with some not included. The repertoire has about 150,000 clones, about four fifths of them found once; the top ten carry under 12%. The sample comprised peripheral blood. Source of these receptors: a woman of 80 years or more with active or convalescent COVID-19.

V gene TRBV7-9 combines with J gene TRBJ2-2; D is ambiguous. V gave up 5 bases and J gave up 4 bases, with 20 bases separating them. The CDR3 sequence is 17 residues long. Germline V lookup: CDR1 SEHNR, CDR2 FQNEAQ (reference sequence). CDR3 coding DNA: TGTGCCAGCAGCCAAAATCACGAACCTTGGGCCACCGGGGAGCTGTTTTTT. Its protein product is CASSQNHEPWATGELFF. Variable domain in full (rest from reference TRBV7-9 and TRBJ2-2): DTGVSQNPRHKITKRGQNVTFRCDPISEHNRLYWYRQTLGQGPEFLTYFQNEAQLEKSRLLSDRFSAERPKGSFSTLEIQRTEQGDSAMYLCASSQNHEPWATGELFFGEGSRLTVL.

This clone has just a few counts. The chain combines TRBV3-1 (or the pseudogene TRBV3-2) with TRBJ2-1; the match to TRBD2 covers 8 bases. J gave up 5 bases and V 4 bases, and 25 bases lay outside the gene matches. Germline V CDR1 and CDR2: LGHDT, YNNKEL (reference sequence). The CDR3 runs 21 residues. The DNA for the CDR3 is TGTGCCAGCAGCCCCGCGGGGATCGGTTTCCGCCGCGGGAGGCACCACAATGAGCAGTTCTTC. It specifies CASSPAGIGFRRGRHHNEQFF.

This rearrangement joins TRBV4-2 to TRBJ2-2; D might be TRBD2 (6 bases). Germline V gene lookup returns CDR1 LGHNA and CDR2 YNFKEQ. V gave up 1 base and J gave up 1 base, with 13 bases separating them. This CDR3 has 17 residues. The DNA for the CDR3 is TGTGCCAGCAGCCAAGTAAGCGGGCCTAGGAACACCGGGGAGCTGTTTTTT. This encodes CASSQVSGPRNTGELFF.

Comment on this clone: Other DNA sequences in the sample encode the same CDR3. The chain couples TRBV5-1 to TRBJ1-3, with D tentatively TRBD1 (6 bases). Looked up from germline, CDR1 is SGHRS and CDR2 is YFSETQ. Trimming took 1 base from V and 4 from J, leaving 9 bases between them. The CDR3 sequence is 14 residues long. The CDR3 DNA follows: TGCGCCAGCAGCTTGCAGGGGAGAGGAAACACCATATATTTT. Amino acids: CASSLQGRGNTIYF.

The chain is built from TRBV7-9 and TRBJ2-7, with 9 nucleotides matching TRBD1. The CDR3 length is 14 residues. The germline V gene has CDR1 SEHNR and CDR2 FQNEAQ (reference sequence). V lost 3 bases and J lost 6; bases outside the gene matches: 6. The CDR3 spells CASSFYRGPAEQYF. The CDR3 DNA sequence: TGTGCCAGCAGCTTCTACAGGGGGCCCGCCGAGCAGTACTTC.

Only a few counts were recorded for this clone. The chain employs TRBV19 and TRBJ2-3; possibly TRBD1 for D (6 bases). The CDR3 sequence is 15 residues long. The germline V and J ends were trimmed by 3 bases and 0 bases, with 10 bases remaining between them. The germline gives CDR1 LNHDA, CDR2 SQIVND (reference sequence). CDR3 sequence: CASSIATGSTDTQYF. The CDR3 DNA reads as TGTGCCAGTAGTATCGCTACAGGGAGCACAGATACGCAGTATTTT.

The chain uses TRBV29-1 and TRBJ2-3; D may be TRBD2 (6 bases). There are 14 residues in the CDR3. CDR1 SQVTM and CDR2 ANQGSEA come from the germline V gene. V dropped 4 bases and J dropped 6 bases, with 17 bases sitting between them. CDR3 protein: CSVVGSGGGDTQYF. Here the CDR3 DNA reads TGCAGCGTTGTTGGTAGCGGTGGGGGGGATACGCAGTATTTT.

A note on this clone: The sample has other DNA sequences that encode this CDR3 too. The V gene is TRBV5-1, the J gene TRBJ2-5; TRBD2 matches at 8 bases. CDR1 is SGHRS and CDR2 is YFSETQ in the germline V gene. V lost 5 bases and J lost 2; bases outside the gene matches: 5. This CDR3 is built from 14 residues. This CDR3 reads CASRQLAAQETQYF. CDR3 bases: TGCGCCAGCAGGCAACTAGCGGCTCAAGAGACCCAGTACTTC.

The chain recombines TRBV2 with TRBJ2-3, with D maybe TRBD1 (6 bases). This CDR3 has 14 residues. CDR1 is SNHLY, CDR2 FYNNEI, per germline. V was trimmed by 11 bases and J by 1 base, leaving 16 bases between them. CDR3 amino acids: CAGGGSSGTDTQYF. CDR3 DNA: TGTGCCGGGGGCGGCTCATCCGGCACAGATACGCAGTATTTT.

The CDR3 spells CAWDRGITEAFF. CDR3 bases: TGTGCCTGGGACAGGGGAATCACTGAAGCTTTCTTT. This chain links TRBV30 with TRBJ1-1; 8 bases are a match to TRBD1. Trimming cost V 5 bases and J 4 bases; bases outside gene matches: 3. CDR3 length: 12 residues. Germline loops: CDR1 GTSNPN, CDR2 SVGIG (reference sequence).

This clone came up a few times. This rearrangement joins TRBV6-5 to TRBJ2-1; perhaps TRBD2 as D (6 bases). CDR3 length: 13 amino acids. Germline-derived CDR1 and CDR2 are MNHEY and SVGAGI. Trimming pared 5 bases from V and 5 bases from J, leaving 10 bases between. The chain's CDR3 is CASSRERHNEQFF. CDR3 sequence (DNA): TGTGCCAGCAGTCGGGAGCGCCACAATGAGCAGTTCTTC.

This clone was observed at least ten times. The chain links TRBV2 to TRBJ1-2, with D unclear. CDR1 is SNHLY, CDR2 FYNNEI, per germline. Between the trimmed V and J ends, which lost 0 bases and 8 bases, there was a span of 10 bases. The CDR3 has 13 amino acids. As DNA, the CDR3 is TGTGCCAGCAGTGAAGCTAGCTCTGGGGGCTACACCTTC. It yields the protein CASSEASSGGYTF.

The chain employs TRBV27 and TRBJ2-7; 10 nucleotides agree with TRBD2. V shed 8 bases and J 7 bases; nucleotides not matched to a gene: 17. The germline V gene has CDR1 MNHEY and CDR2 SMNVEV (reference sequence). The CDR3 totals 16 residues. The CDR3 loop is CASSPGLAFPKMEQYF. CDR3 in DNA: TGTGCCAGCTCACCGGGACTAGCGTTTCCTAAGATGGAGCAGTACTTC.